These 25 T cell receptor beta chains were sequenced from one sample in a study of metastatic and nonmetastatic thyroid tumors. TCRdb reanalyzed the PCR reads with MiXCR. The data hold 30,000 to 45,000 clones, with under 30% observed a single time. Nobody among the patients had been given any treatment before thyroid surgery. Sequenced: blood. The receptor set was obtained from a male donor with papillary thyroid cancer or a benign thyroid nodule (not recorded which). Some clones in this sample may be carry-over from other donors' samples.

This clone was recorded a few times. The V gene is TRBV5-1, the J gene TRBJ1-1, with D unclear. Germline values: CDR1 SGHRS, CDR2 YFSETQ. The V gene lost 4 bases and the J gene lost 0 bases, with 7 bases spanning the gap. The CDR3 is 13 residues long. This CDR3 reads CASSPGLNTEAFF. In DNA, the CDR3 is TGCGCCAGCAGCCCCGGGTTGAACACTGAAGCTTTCTTT. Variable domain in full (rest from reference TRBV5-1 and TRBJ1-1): KAGVTQTPRYLIKTRGQQVTLSCSPISGHRSVSWYQQTPGQGLQFLFEYFSETQRNKGNFPGRFSGRQFSNSRSEMNVSTLELGDSALYLCASSPGLNTEAFFGQGTRLTVV.

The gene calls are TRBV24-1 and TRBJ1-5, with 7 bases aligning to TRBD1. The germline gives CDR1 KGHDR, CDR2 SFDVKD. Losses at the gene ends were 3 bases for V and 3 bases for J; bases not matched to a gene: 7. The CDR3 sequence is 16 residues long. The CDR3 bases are TGTGCCACCAGTGATAATCGACAGGGCCTCAATCAGCCCCAGCATTTT. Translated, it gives CATSDNRQGLNQPQHF.

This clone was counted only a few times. CDR3 sequence (DNA): TGTGCCAGCAGTTCCTTCGGGGTTGAAAAACTGTTTTTT. Amino acids: CASSSFGVEKLFF. The chain couples TRBV12-3 or TRBV12-4 to TRBJ1-4; D is unclear. V shed 4 bases and J shed 7 bases, with 10 bases lying between them. The CDR3 covers 13 residues.

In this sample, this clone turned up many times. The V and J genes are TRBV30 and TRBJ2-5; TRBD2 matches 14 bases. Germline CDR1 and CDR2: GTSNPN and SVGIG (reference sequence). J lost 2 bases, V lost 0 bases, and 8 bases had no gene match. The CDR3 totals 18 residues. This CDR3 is CAWSVGLAGGGRQETQYF. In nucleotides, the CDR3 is TGTGCCTGGAGTGTCGGACTAGCGGGAGGCGGGAGGCAAGAGACCCAGTACTTC.

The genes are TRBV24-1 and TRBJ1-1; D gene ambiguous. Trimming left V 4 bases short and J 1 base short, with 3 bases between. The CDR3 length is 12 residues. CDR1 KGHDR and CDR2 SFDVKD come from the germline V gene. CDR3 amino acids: CATSDGNTEAFF. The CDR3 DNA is TGTGCCACCAGTGACGGGAACACTGAAGCTTTCTTT.

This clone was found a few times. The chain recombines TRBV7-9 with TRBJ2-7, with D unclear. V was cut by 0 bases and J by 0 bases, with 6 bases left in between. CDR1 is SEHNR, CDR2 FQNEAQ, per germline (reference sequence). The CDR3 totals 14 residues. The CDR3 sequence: CASSLAGSSYEQYF. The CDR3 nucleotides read TGTGCCAGCAGCTTAGCGGGTAGCTCCTACGAGCAGTACTTC.

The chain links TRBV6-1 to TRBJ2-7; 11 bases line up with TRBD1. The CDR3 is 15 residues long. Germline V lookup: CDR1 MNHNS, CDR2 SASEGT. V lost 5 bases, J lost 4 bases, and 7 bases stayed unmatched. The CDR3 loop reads CASSTQGTGGYEQYF. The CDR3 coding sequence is TGTGCCAGCAGTACCCAAGGGACAGGGGGTTACGAGCAGTACTTC.

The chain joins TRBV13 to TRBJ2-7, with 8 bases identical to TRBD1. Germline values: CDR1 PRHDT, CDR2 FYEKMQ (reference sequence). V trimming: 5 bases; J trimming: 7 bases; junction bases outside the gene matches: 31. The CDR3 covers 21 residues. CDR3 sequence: CASSLSGGWGQASQELYEQYF. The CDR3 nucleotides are TGTGCCAGCAGCCTTAGTGGGGGGTGGGGACAGGCCTCGCAGGAGCTTTATGAGCAGTACTTC.

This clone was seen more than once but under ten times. The CDR3 here is CASSGDGGNTIYF. CDR3 nucleotide sequence: TGTGCCAGCAGTGGGGACGGAGGAAACACCATATATTTT. The J gene is TRBJ1-3, the V gene TRBV6-1, with D maybe TRBD1 (5 bases). Germline lookup yields CDR1 MNHNS and CDR2 SASEGT. The CDR3 is 13 residues long. V was cut by 4 bases and J by 4 bases, with 8 bases left in between.

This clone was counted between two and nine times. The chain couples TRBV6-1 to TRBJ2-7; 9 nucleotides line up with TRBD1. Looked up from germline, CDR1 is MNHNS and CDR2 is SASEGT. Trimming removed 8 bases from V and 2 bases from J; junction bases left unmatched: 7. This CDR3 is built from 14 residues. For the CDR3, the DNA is TGTGCCAGCTCTGACGACAGGGGGGCCTACGAGCAGTACTTC. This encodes CASSDDRGAYEQYF.

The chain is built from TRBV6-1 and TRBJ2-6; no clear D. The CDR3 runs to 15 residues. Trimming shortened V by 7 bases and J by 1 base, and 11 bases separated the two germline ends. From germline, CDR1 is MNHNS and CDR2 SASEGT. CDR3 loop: CASNAGLSGANVLTF. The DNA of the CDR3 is TGTGCCAGCAATGCCGGTTTATCTGGGGCCAACGTCCTGACTTTC.

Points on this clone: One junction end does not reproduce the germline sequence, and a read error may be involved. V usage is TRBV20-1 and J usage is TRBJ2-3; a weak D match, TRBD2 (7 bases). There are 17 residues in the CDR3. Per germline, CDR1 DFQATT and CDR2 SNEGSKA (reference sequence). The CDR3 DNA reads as TGCAGTGCTAGAACGGGAGGCAGGGGTCGCCGCACAGATACGCAGTACTTT. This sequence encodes CSARTGGRGRRTDTQYF.

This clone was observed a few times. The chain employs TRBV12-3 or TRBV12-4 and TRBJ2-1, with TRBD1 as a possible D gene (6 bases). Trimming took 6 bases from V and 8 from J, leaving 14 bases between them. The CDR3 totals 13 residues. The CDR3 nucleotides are TGTGCCAGCAGGACATCTCCAGGGGATGAGCAGTTCTTC. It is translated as CASRTSPGDEQFF.

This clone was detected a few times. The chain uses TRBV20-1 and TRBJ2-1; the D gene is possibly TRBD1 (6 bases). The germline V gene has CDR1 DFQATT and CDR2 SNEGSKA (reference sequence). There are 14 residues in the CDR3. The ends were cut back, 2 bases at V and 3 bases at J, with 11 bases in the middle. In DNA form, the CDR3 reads TGCAGTGCTAGATCCGGGACACACTACAATGAGCAGTTCTTC. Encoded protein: CSARSGTHYNEQFF.

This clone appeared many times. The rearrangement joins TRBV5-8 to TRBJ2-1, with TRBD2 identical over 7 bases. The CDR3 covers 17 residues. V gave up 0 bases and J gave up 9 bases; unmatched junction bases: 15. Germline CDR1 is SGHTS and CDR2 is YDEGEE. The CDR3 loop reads CASSLARLAAQLGEQFF. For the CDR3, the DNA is TGTGCCAGCAGCTTGGCCCGGCTAGCGGCTCAATTAGGTGAGCAGTTCTTC.

CDR3 loop: CASSQEGADDEQFF. The CDR3 region has the DNA TGTGCCAGCAGCCAAGAGGGAGCGGATGATGAGCAGTTCTTC. V and J are TRBV4-2 and TRBJ2-1, with D maybe TRBD2 (5 bases). CDR3 length equals 14 residues. Germline V gene lookup returns CDR1 LGHNA and CDR2 YNFKEQ. Trimming pared 0 bases from V and 8 bases from J, leaving 11 bases between.

Written as DNA, the CDR3 is TGCAGTGCTAGAGACAGGGGCAATAATTCACCCCTCCACTTT. It encodes CSARDRGNNSPLHF. V and J are TRBV20-1 and TRBJ1-6; weak D call: TRBD1 (6 bases). Germline CDR1 and CDR2: DFQATT and SNEGSKA (reference sequence). V gave up 0 bases and J gave up 5 bases, with 8 bases separating them. CDR3 length: 14 residues.

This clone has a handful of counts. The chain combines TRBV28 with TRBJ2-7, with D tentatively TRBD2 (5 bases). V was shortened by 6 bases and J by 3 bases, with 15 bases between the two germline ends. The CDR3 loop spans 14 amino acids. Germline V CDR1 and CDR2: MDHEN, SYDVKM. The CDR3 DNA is TGTGCCAGCAGCGGGGTTCTGAATCACTACGAGCAGTACTTC. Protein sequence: CASSGVLNHYEQYF.

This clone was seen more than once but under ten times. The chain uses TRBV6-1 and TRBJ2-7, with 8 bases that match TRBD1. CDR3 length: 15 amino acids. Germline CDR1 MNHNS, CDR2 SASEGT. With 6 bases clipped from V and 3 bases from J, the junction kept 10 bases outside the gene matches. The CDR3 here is CASRAYRTGIYEQYF. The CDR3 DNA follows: TGTGCCAGCAGGGCGTATAGGACAGGGATCTACGAGCAGTACTTC.

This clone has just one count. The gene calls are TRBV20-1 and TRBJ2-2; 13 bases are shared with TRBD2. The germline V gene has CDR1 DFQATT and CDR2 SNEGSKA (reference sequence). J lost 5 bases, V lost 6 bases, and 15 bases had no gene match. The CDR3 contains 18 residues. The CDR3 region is CSAITGTSGKGGTGELFF. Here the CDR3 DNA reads TGCAGTGCCATCACCGGGACTAGCGGGAAAGGTGGGACCGGGGAGCTGTTTTTT.

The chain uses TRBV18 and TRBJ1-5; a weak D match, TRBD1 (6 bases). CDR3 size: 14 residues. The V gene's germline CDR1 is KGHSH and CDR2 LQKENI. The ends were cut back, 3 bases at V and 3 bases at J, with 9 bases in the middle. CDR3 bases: TGTGCCAGCTCACCTACAGGGTTCAATCAGCCCCAGCATTTT. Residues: CASSPTGFNQPQHF.

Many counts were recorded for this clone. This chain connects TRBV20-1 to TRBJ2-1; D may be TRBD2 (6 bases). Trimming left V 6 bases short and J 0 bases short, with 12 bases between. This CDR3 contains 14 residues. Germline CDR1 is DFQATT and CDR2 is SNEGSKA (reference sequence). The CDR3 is CSARDFNSYNEQFF. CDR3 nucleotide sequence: TGCAGTGCACGGGACTTCAACTCCTACAATGAGCAGTTCTTC.

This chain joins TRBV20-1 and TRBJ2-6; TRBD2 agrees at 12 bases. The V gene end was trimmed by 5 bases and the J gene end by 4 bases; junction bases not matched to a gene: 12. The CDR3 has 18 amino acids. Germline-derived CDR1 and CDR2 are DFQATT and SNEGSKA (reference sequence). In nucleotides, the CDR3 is TGCAGTGCTTTCGATCTTCTAGCGGGAGGGGCCGGGGCCAACGTCCTGACTTTC. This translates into CSAFDLLAGGAGANVLTF.

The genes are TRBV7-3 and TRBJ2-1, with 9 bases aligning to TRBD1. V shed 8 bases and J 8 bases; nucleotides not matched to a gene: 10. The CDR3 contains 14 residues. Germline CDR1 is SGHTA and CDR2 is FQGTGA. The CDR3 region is CASGRDRGSDEQFF. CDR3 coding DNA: TGTGCCAGCGGCCGAGACAGGGGGTCAGATGAGCAGTTCTTC.

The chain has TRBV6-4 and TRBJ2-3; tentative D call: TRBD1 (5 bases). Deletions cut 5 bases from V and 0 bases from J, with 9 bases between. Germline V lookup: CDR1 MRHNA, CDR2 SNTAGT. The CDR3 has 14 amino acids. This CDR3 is CASSSRGSTDTQYF. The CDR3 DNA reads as TGTGCCAGCAGTTCTAGGGGTAGCACAGATACGCAGTATTTT.